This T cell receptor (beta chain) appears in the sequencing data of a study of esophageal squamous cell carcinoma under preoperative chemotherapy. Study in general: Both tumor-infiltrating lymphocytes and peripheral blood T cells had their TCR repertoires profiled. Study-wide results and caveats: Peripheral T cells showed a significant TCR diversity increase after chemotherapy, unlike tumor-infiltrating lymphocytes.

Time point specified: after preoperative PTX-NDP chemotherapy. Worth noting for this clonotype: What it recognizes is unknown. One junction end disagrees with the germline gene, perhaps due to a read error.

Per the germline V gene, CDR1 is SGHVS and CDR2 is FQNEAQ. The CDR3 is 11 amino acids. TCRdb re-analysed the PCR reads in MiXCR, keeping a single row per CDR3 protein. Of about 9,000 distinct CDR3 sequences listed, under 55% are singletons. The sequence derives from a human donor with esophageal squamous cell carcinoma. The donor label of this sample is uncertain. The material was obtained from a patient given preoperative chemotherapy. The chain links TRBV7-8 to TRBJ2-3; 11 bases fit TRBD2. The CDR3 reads CASSKLAGELF. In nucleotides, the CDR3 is TGTGCCAGCAGCAAACTAGCGGGAGAACTCTTC.